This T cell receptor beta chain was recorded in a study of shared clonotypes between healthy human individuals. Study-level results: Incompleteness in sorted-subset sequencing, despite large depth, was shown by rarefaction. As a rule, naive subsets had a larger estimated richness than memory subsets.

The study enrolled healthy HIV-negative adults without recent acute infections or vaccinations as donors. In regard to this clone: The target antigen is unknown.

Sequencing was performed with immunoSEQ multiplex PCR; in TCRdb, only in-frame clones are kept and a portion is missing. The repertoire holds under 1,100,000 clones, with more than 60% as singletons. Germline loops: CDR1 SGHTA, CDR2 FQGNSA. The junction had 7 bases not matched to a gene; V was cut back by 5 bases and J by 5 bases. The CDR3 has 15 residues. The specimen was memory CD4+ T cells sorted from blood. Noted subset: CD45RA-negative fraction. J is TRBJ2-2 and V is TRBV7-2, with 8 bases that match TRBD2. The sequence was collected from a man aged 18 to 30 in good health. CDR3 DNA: TGTGCCAGCAGCCCGACTAGCGTTAAGACCGGGGAGCTGTTTTTT. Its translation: CASSPTSVKTGELFF.